This T cell receptor (beta chain) was profiled in a study of neurological immune-mediated disorders. This clonotype was found many times. Germline V CDR1 and CDR2: MGHRA, YSYEKL. The CDR3 has 14 residues. Trimming removed 0 bases at V and 7 bases at J, with 7 bases between. Time point described: longitudinal time-point 2. With 10-nucleotide random UMIs included, cDNA was synthesized by 5'RACE. TCRdb re-derived calls from the 5' RACE reads in MiXCR, one entry per CDR3 protein. The table lists some 50,000 distinct CDR3 sequences, about an eighth of them singletons, with 4.5% to 5.5% in the top ten. Sequenced material: PBMCs. The rearrangement links TRBV4-1 to TRBJ1-6; no clear D gene. The clonotype comes from a male donor with HTLV-1-associated myelopathy (HAM/TSP). For the CDR3, the DNA is TGCGCCAGCAGCCAAGATCGTATGAATTCACCCCTCCACTTT. Its protein product is CASSQDRMNSPLHF.